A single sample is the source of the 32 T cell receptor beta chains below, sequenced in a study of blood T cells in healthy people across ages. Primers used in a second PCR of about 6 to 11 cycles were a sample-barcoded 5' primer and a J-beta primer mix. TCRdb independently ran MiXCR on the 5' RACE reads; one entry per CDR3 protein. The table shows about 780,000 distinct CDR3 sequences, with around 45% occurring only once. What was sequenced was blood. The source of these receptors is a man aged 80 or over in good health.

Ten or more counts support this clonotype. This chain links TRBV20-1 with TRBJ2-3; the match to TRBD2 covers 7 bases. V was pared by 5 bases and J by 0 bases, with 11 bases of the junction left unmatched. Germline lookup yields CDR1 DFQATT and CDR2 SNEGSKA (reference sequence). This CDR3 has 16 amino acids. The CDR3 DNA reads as TGCAGTGCTCAGGACAACTTAGCGGGCAGCACAGATACGCAGTATTTT. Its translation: CSAQDNLAGSTDTQYF.

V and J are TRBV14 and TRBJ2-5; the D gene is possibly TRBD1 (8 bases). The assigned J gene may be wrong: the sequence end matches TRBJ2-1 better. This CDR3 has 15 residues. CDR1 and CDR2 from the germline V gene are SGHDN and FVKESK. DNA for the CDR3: TGTGCCAGCAGTCCTATACAGGGGGGGAAAGAGACCCAGTTCTTC. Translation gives CASSPIQGGKETQFF.

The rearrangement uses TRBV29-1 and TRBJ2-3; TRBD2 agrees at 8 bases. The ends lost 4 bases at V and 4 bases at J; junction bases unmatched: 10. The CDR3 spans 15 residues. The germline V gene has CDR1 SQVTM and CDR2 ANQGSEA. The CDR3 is CSVVLSAGASDTQYF. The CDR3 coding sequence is TGCAGCGTTGTTCTGTCAGCGGGAGCTTCAGATACGCAGTATTTT.

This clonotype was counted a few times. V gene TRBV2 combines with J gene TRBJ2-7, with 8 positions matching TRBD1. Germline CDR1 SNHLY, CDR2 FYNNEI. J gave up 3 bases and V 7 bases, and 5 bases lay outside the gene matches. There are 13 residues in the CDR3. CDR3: CASIPDRDYEQYF. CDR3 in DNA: TGTGCCAGCATCCCGGACAGGGACTACGAGCAGTACTTC.

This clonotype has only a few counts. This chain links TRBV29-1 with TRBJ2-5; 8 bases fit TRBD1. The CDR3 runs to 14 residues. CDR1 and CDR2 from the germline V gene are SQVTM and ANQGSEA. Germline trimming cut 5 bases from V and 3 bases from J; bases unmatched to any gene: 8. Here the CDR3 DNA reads TGCAGCGTTTCCCCCGGACAGGGAAAAGAGACCCAGTACTTC. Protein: CSVSPGQGKETQYF.

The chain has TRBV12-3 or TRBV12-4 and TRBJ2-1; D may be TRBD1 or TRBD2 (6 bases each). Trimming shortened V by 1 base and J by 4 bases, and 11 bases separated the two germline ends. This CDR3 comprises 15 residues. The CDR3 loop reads CASSLVGGQYNEQFF. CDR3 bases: TGTGCCAGCAGTTTAGTTGGGGGGCAGTACAATGAGCAGTTCTTC.

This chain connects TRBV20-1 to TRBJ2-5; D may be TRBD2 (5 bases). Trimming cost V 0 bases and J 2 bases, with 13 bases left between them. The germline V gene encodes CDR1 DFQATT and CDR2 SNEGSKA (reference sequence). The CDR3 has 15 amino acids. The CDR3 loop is CSARDLSRGQETQYF. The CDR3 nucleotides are TGCAGTGCTAGAGATCTCTCTCGGGGTCAAGAGACCCAGTACTTC.

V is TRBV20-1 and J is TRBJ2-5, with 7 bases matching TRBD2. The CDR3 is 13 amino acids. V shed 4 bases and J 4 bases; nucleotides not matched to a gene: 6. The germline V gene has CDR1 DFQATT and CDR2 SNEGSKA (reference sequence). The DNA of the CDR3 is TGCAGTGCTACGAGACTAGCTAGAGAGACCCAGTACTTC. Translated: CSATRLARETQYF.

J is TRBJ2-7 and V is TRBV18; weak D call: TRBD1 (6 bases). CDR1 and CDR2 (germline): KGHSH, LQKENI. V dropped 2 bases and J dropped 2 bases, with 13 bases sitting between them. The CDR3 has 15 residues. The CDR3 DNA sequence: TGTGCCAGCTCACCAAAAGGTGCAGGGGCCTACGAGCAGTACTTC. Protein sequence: CASSPKGAGAYEQYF.

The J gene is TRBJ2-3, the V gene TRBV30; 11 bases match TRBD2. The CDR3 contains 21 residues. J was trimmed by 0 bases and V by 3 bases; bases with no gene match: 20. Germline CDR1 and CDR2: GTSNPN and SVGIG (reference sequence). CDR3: CAWRKLKTSGTLPGSTDTQYF. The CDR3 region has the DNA TGTGCCTGGAGGAAGCTTAAGACTAGCGGGACTCTCCCAGGGAGCACAGATACGCAGTATTTT. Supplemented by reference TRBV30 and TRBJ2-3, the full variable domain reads SQTIHQWPATLVQPVGSPLSLECTVEGTSNPNLYWYRQAAGRGLQLLFYSVGIGQISSEVPQNLSASRPQDRQFILSSKKLLLSDSGFYLCAWRKLKTSGTLPGSTDTQYFGPGTRLTVL.

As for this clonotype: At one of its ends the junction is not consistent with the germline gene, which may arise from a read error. The CDR3 coding sequence is TGCGCCAGCAGCAAAGACAGGGCGGGGAACACTGAAGCTTTCTTT. This gives the protein CASSKDRAGNTEAFF. J is TRBJ1-1 and V is TRBV4-1, with 7 bases matching TRBD1. The CDR3 is 15 amino acids. Germline lookup yields CDR1 MGHRA and CDR2 YSYEKL.

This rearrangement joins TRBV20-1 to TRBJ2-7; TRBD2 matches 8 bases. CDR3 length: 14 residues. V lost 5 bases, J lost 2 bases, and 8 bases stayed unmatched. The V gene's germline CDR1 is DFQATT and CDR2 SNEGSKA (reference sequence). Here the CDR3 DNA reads TGCAGTGCTGTGAGACTAGCGCCCCCCTACGAGCAGTACTTC. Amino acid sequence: CSAVRLAPPYEQYF.

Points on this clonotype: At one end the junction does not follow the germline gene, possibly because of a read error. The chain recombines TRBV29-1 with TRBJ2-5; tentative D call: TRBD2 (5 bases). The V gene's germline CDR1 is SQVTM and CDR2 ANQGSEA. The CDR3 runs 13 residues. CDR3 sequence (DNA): TGCAACGTTGAGGGTGGGGAGCAAGAGACCCAGTACTTC. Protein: CNVEGGEQETQYF.

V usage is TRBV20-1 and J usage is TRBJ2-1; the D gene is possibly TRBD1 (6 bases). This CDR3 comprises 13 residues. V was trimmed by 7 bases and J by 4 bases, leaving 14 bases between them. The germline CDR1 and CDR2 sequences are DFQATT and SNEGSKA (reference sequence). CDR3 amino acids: CSVPRGPYNEQFF. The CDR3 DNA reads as TGCAGTGTTCCCAGGGGACCATACAATGAGCAGTTCTTC.

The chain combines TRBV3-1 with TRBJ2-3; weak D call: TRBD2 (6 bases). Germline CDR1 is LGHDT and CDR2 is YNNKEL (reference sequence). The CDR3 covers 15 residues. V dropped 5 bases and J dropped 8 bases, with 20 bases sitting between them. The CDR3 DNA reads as TGTGCCAGCAGCGCTCCGGGGACGAGGAGGGGTACGCAGTATTTT. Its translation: CASSAPGTRRGTQYF.

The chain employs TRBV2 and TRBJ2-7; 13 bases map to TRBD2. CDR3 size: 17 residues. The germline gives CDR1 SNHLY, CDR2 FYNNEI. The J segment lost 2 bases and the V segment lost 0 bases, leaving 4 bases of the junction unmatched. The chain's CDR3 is CASSEALGLAGAYEQYF. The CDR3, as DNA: TGTGCCAGCAGTGAAGCGCTAGGACTAGCGGGAGCCTACGAGCAGTACTTC.

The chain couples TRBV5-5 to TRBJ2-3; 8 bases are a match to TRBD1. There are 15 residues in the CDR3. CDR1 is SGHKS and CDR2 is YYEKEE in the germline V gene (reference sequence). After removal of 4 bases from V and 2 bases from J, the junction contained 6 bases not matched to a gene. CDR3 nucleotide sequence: TGTGCCAGCAGCGGGACAGGCCTATCCACAGATACGCAGTATTTT. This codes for CASSGTGLSTDTQYF.

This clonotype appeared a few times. CDR3 nucleotides: TGCAGCGTCCTACTCCCCCGAACCCGGAATGAAAAACTGTTTTTT. Translating gives CSVLLPRTRNEKLFF. The chain links TRBV29-1 to TRBJ1-4, with D unclear. Trimming left V 6 bases short and J 5 bases short, with 19 bases between. CDR3 length: 15 residues. Germline lookup yields CDR1 SQVTM and CDR2 ANQGSEA.

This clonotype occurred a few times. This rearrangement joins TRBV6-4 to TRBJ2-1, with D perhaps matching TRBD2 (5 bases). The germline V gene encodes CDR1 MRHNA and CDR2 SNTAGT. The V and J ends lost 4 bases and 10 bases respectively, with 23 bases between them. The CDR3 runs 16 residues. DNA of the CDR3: TGTGCCAGCAGTGTCTCACCAAGGACTCCCTTAGGGGAGCAGTTCTTC. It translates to CASSVSPRTPLGEQFF.

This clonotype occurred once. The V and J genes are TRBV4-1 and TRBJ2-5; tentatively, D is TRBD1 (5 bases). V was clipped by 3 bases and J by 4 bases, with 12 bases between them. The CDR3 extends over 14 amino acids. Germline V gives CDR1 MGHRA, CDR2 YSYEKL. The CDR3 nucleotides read TGCGCCAGCAGCCAGGACCATAGGGGAGAGACCCAGTACTTC. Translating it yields CASSQDHRGETQYF.

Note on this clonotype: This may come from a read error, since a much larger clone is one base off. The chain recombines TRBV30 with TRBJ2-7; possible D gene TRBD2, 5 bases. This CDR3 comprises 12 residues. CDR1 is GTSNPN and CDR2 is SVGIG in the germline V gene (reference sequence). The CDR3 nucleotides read TGTGCCGGGAGTACGGCCCTCGGCGAGCAGTACTTC. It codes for CAGSTALGEQYF.

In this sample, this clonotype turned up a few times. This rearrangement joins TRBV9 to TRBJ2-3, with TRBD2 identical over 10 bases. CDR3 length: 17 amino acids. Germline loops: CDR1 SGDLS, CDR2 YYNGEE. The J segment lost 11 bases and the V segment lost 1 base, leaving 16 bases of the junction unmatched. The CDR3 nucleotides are TGTGCCAGCAGCGTAATTAGCGGGAGGCCTGATCCCGGAGGGCAGTATTTT. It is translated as CASSVISGRPDPGGQYF.

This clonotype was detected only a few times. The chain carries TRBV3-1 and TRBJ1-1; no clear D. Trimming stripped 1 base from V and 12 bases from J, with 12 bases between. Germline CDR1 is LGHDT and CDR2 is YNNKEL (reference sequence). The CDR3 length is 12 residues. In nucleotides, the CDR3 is TGTGCCAGCAGCCAAGGAATTCTGAGGACTTTCTTT. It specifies CASSQGILRTFF.

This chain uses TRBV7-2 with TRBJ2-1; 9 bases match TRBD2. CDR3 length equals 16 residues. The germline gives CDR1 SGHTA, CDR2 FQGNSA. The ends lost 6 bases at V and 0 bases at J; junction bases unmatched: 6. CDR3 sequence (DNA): TGTGCCAGCAGAAGAATTAGCGGGAGCTCCTACAATGAGCAGTTCTTC. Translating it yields CASRRISGSSYNEQFF.

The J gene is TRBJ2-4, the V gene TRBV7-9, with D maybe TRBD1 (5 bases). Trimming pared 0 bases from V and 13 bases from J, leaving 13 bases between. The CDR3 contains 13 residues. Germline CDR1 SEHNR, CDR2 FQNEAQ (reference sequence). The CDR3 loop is CASSLATGYGQYF. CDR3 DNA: TGTGCCAGCAGCTTAGCTACAGGCTACGGGCAGTACTTC.

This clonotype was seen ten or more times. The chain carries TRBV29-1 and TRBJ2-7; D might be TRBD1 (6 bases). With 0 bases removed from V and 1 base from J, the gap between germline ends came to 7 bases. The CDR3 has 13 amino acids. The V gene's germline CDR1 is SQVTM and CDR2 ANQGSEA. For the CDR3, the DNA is TGCAGCGTTGAAGACAGGGGTTCCTACGAGCAGTACTTC. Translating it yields CSVEDRGSYEQYF.

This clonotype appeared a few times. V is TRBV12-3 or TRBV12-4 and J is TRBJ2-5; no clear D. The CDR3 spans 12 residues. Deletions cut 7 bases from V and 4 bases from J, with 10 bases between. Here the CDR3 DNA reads TGTGCCAGCATGGCATCTCCAGAGACCCAGTACTTC. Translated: CASMASPETQYF.

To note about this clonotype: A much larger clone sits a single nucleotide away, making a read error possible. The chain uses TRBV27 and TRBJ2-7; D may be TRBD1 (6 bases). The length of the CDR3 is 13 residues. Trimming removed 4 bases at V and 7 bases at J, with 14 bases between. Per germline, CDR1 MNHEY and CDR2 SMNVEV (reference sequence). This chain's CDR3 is CASSSTGQSEQYF. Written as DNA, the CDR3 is TGTGCCAGCAGTTCGACTGGACAGTCGGAGCAGTACTTC.

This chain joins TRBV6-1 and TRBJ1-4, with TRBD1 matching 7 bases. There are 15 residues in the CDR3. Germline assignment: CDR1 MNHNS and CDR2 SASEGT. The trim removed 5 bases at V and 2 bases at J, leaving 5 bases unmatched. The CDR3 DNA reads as TGTGCCAGCAGTTTAACAGGGGAGACTAATGAAAAACTGTTTTTT. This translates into CASSLTGETNEKLFF.

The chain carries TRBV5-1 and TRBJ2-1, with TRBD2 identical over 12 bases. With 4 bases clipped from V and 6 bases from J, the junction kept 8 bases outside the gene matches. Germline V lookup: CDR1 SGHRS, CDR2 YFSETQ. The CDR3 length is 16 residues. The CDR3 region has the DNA TGCGCCAGCAGCGCTAGGACTAGCGGGAACCCCAATGAGCAGTTCTTC. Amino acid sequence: CASSARTSGNPNEQFF.

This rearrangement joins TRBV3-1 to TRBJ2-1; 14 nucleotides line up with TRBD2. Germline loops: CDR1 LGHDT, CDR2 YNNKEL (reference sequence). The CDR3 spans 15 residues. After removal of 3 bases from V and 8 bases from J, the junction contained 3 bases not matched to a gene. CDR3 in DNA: TGTGCCAGCAGCCAGGGACTAGCGGGAGTCTATGAGCAGTTCTTC. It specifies CASSQGLAGVYEQFF.

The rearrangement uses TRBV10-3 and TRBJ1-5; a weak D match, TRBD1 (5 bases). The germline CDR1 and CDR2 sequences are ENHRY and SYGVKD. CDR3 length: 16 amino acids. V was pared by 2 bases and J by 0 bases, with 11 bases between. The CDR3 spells CAISEKAGDSNQPQHF. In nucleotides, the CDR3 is TGTGCCATCAGTGAGAAGGCGGGGGATAGCAATCAGCCCCAGCATTTT.